This TCR beta chain derives from a study of T cell repertoires in cytomegalovirus infection. On the study more broadly: Alongside well-studied HLA-B-restricted CMV epitopes, recently identified HLA-C-restricted CMV epitopes were also used. Public signatures in TCR beta pointed to CMV infection and matching HLA type. Overall study results and limits: Pooled public TCR beta family frequency picked out CMV carriers with the relevant HLA. The study found HLA-C-restricted CMV-specific TCR beta clonotypes dominating the ex vivo response.

The sample holds a few counts of this clonotype. Its antigen is as yet unknown. Germline V gene lookup returns CDR1 SGHTA and CDR2 FQGNSA. The CDR3 has 14 amino acids. After removal of 7 bases from V and 3 bases from J, the junction contained 3 bases not matched to a gene. TCRdb called the reads again in MiXCR, with one record for every CDR3 protein. Of roughly 310,000 distinct CDR3 sequences detected, just under 30% appear once; the ten largest clones hold over 15%. V usage is TRBV7-2 and J usage is TRBJ2-2; 9 bases are shared with TRBD1. Sequencing was performed on cultured PBMCs, taken from culture after CMV antigen stimulation. This sequence originates from a human donor in good health (CMV status not recorded). Some clones in this sample may be carry-over from other donors' samples. The CDR3 nucleotides are TGTGCCAGCATCCGGACAGGGGACACCGGGGAGCTGTTTTTT. It translates to CASIRTGDTGELFF.